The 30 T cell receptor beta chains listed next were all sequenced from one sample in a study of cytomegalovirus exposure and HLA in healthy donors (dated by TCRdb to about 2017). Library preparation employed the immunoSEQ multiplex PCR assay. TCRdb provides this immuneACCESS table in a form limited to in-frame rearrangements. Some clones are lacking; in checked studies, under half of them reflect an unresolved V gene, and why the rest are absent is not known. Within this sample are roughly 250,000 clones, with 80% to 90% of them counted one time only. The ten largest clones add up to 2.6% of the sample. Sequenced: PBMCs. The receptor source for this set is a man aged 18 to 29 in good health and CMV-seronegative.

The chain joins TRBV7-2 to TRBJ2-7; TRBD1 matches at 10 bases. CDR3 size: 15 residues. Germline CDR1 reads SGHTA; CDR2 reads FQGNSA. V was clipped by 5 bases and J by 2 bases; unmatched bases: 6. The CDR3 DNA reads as TGTGCCAGCAGCGTCCGGACAGGGGGAACCTACGAGCAGTACTTC. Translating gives CASSVRTGGTYEQYF.

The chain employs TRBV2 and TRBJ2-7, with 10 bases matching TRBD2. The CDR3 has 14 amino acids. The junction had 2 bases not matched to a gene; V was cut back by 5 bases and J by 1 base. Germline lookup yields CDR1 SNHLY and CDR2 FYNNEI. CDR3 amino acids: CASSRTSGSYEQYF. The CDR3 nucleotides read TGTGCCAGCAGTCGGACTAGCGGATCCTACGAGCAGTACTTC. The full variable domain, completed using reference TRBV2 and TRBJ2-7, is EPEVTQTPSHQVTQMGQEVILRCVPISNHLYFYWYRQILGQKVEFLVSFYNNEISEKSEIFDDQFSVERPDGSNFTLKIRSTKLEDSAMYFCASSRTSGSYEQYFGPGTRLTVT.

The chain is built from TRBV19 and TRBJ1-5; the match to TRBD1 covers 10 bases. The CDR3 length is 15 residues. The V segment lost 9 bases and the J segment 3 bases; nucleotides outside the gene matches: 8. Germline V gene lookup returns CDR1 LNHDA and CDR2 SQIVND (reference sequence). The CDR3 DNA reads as TGTGCCAGCACCGGGACAGGGGCGATCAATCAGCCCCAGCATTTT. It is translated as CASTGTGAINQPQHF.

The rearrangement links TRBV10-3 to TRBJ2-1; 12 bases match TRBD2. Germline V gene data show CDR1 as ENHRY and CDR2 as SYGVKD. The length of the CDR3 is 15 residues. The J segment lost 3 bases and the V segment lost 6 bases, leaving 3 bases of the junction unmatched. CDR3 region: CAISWTSGNYNEQFF. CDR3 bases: TGTGCCATCAGCTGGACTAGCGGGAACTACAATGAGCAGTTCTTC.

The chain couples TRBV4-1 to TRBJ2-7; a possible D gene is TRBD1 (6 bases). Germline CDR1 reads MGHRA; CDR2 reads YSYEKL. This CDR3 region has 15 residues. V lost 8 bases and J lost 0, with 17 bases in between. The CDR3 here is CASSRQADGSYEQYF. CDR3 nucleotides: TGCGCCAGCTCTAGACAGGCCGATGGCTCCTACGAGCAGTACTTC.

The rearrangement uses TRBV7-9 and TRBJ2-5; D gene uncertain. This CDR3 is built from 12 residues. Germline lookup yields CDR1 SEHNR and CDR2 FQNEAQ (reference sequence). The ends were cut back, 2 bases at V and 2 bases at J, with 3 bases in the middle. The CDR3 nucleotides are TGTGCCAGCAGCTTACCTCAAGAGACCCAGTACTTC. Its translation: CASSLPQETQYF.

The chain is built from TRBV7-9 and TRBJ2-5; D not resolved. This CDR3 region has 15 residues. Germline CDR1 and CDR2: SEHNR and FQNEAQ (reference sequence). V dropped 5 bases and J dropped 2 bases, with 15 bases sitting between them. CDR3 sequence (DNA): TGTGCCAGCAGCGCAACTGGCCGCGGACAAGAGACCCAGTACTTC. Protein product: CASSATGRGQETQYF.

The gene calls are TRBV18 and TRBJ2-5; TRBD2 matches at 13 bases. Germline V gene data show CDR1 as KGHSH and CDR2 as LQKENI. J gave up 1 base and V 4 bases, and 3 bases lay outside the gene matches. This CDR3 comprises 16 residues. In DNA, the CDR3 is TGTGCCAGCTCACGATGGACTAGCGGGAGCCAAGAGACCCAGTACTTC. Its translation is CASSRWTSGSQETQYF.

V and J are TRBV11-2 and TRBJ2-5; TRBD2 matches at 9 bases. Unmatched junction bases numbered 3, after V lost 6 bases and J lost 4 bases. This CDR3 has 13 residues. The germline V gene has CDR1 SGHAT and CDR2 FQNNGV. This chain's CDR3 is CASRRGGLETQYF. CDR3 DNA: TGTGCCAGCAGGCGGGGGGGTCTAGAGACCCAGTACTTC.

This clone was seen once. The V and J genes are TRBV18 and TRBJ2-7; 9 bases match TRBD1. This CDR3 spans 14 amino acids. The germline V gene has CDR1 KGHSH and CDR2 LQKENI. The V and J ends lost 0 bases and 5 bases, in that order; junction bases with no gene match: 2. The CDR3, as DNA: TGTGCCAGCTCACCACCTGGGACAGGGAACGAGCAGTACTTC. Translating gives CASSPPGTGNEQYF. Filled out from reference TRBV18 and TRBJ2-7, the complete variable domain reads NAGVMQNPRHLVRRRGQEARLRCSPMKGHSHVYWYRQLPEEGLKFMVYLQKENIIDESGMPKERFSAEFPKEGPSILRIQQVVRGDSAAYFCASSPPGTGNEQYFGPGTRLTVT.

CDR3 DNA sequence: TGTGCCACCCGGGTGGACATGAACACTGAAGCTTTCTTT. It codes for CATRVDMNTEAFF. The chain recombines TRBV10-3 with TRBJ1-1; a possible D gene is TRBD1 (5 bases). The V end lost 10 bases, the J end lost 0 bases, and 12 bases lay between the germline ends. The CDR3 extends over 13 amino acids. CDR1 and CDR2 from the germline V gene are ENHRY and SYGVKD.

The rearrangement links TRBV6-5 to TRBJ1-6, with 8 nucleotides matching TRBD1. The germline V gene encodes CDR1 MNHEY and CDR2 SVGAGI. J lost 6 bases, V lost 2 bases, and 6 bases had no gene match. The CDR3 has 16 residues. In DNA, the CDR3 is TGTGCCAGCAGTTACCTACAGGGGGTCCCTAATTCACCCCTCCACTTT. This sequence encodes CASSYLQGVPNSPLHF.

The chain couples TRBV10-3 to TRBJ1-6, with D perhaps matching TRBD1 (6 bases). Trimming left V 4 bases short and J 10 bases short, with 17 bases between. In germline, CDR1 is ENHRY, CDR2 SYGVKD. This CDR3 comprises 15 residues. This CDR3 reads CAISGAGTSGSPLHF. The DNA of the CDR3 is TGTGCCATCAGTGGTGCCGGGACATCAGGCTCACCCCTCCACTTT.

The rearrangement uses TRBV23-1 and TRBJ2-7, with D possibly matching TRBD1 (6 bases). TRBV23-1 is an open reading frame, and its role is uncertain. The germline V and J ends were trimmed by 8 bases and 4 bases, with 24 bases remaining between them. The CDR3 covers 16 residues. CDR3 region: CASPTGIRLAQYEQYF. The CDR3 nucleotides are TGCGCCAGCCCGACAGGTATCAGGCTAGCTCAGTACGAGCAGTACTTC.

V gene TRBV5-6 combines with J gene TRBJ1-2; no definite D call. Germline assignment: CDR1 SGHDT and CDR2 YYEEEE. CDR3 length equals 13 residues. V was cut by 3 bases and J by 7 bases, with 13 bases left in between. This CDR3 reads CASSSWEAVGYTF. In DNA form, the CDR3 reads TGTGCCAGCAGCTCTTGGGAGGCCGTTGGCTACACCTTC. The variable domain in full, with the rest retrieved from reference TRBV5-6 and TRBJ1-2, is DAGVTQSPTHLIKTRGQQVTLRCSPKSGHDTVSWYQQALGQGPQFIFQYYEEEERQRGNFPDRFSGHQFPNYSSELNVNALLLGDSALYLCASSSWEAVGYTFGSGTRLTVV.

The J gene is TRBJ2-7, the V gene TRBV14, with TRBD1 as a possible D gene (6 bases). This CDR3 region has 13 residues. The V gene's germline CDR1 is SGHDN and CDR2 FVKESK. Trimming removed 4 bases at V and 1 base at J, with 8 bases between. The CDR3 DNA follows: TGTGCCAGCAGCCCCAGGGGATCCTACGAGCAGTACTTC. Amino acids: CASSPRGSYEQYF.

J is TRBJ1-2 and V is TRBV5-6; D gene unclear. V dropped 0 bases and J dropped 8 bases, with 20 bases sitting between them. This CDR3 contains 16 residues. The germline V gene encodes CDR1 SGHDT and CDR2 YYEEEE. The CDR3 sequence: CASSLGLSFGPGGYTF. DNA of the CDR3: TGTGCCAGCAGCTTGGGCCTTAGTTTTGGGCCAGGCGGCTACACCTTC.

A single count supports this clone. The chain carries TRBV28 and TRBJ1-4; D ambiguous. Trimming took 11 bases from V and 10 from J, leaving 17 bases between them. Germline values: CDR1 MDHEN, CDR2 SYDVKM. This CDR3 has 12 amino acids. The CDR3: CAAGSPILKLFF. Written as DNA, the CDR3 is TGTGCCGCGGGCAGCCCGATTTTAAAACTGTTTTTT.

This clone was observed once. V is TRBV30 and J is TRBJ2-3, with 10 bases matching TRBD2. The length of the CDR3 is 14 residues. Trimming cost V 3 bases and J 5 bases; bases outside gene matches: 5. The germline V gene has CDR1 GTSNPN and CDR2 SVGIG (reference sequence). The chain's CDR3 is CAWRLAGGRDTQYF. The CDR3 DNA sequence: TGTGCCTGGAGATTAGCGGGAGGCAGAGATACGCAGTATTTT.

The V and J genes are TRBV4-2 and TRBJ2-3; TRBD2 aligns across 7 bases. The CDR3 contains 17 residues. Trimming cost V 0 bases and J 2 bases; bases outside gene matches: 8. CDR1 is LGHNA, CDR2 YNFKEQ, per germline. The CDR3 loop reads CASSQDRASGITDTQYF. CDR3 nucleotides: TGTGCCAGCAGCCAAGATAGGGCTAGCGGTATCACAGATACGCAGTATTTT.

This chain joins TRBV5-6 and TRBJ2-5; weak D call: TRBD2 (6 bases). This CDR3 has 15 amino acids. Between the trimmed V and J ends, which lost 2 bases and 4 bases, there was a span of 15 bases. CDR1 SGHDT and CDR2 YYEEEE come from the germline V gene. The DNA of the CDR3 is TGTGCCAGCAGCTTACGGGACTCCGGGGGAGAGACCCAGTACTTC. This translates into CASSLRDSGGETQYF.

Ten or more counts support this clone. CDR3 region: CASSQESGYGYTF. As DNA, the CDR3 is TGTGCCAGCAGCCAAGAGTCCGGCTATGGCTACACCTTC. V is TRBV4-2 and J is TRBJ1-2; D is uncertain. This CDR3 contains 13 residues. Trimming cost V 0 bases and J 4 bases, with 6 bases left between them. Germline V gene sequence: CDR1 LGHNA, CDR2 YNFKEQ.

CDR3 protein: CASSLTGKLAGNTIYF. In DNA, the CDR3 is TGCGCCAGCAGCTTGACAGGGAAGCTAGCTGGAAACACCATATATTTT. V and J are TRBV5-1 and TRBJ1-3, with D perhaps matching TRBD1 (6 bases). Germline CDR1 reads SGHRS; CDR2 reads YFSETQ. The V and J ends lost 1 base and 2 bases respectively, with 13 bases between them. This CDR3 has 16 residues.

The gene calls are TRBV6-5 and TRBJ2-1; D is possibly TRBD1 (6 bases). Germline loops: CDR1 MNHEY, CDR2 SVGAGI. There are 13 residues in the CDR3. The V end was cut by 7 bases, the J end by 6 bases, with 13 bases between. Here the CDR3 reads CASTFSGVNEQFF. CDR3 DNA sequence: TGTGCCAGCACTTTTTCAGGGGTCAATGAGCAGTTCTTC.

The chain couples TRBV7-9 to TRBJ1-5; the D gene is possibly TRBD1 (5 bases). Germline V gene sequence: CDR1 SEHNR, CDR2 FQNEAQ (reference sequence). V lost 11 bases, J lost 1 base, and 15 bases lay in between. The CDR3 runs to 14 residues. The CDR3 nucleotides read TGTGCCGGATCAGGGTTAGGGAGCAATCAGCCCCAGCATTTT. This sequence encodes CAGSGLGSNQPQHF.

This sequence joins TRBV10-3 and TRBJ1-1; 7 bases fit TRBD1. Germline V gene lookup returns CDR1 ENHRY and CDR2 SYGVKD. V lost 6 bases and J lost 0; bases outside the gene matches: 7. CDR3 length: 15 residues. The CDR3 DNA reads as TGTGCCATCAGACCTCAGACAGGGATGAACACTGAAGCTTTCTTT. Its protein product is CAIRPQTGMNTEAFF.

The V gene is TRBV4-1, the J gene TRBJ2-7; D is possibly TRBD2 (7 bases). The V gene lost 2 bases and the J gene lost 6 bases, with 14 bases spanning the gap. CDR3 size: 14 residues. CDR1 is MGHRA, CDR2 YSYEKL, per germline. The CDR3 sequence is CASSQLGGGREQYF. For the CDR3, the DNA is TGCGCCAGCAGCCAACTTGGGGGGGGCCGCGAGCAGTACTTC.

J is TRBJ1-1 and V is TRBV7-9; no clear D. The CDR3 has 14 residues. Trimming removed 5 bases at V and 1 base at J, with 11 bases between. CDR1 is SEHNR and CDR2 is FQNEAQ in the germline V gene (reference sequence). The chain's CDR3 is CASSRTYPNTEAFF. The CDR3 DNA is TGTGCCAGCAGCCGAACATACCCGAACACTGAAGCTTTCTTT.

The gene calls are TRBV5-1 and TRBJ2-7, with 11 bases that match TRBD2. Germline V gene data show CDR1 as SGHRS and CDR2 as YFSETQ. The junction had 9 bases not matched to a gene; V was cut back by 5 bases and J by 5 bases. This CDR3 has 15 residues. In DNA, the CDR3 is TGCGCCAGCAGACCATCTAGCGGGGGGATCGACGAGCAGTACTTC. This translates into CASRPSSGGIDEQYF.

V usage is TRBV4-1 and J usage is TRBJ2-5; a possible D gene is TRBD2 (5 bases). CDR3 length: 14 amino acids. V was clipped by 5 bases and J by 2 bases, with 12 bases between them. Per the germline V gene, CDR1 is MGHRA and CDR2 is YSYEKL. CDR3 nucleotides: TGCGCCAGCAGCGGCGGGCGGCTACAAGAGACCCAGTACTTC. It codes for CASSGGRLQETQYF.